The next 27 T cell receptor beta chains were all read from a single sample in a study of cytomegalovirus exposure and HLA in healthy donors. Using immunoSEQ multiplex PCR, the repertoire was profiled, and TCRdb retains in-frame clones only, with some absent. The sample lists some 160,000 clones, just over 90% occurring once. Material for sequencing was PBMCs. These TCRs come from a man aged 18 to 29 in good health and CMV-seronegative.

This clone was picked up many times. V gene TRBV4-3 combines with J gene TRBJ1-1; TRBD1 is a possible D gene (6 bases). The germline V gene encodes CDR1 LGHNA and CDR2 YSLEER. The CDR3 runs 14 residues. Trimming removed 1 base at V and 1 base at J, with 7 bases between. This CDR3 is CASSQGQENTEAFF. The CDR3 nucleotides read TGCGCCAGCAGCCAAGGACAGGAGAACACTGAAGCTTTCTTT.

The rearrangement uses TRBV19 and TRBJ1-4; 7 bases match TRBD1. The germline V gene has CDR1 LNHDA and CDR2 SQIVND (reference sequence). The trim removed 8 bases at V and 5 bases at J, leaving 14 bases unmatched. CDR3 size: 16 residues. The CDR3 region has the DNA TGTGCCAGTTCGCCGTGGGTGGACAGGAGCAATGAAAAACTGTTTTTT. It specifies CASSPWVDRSNEKLFF.

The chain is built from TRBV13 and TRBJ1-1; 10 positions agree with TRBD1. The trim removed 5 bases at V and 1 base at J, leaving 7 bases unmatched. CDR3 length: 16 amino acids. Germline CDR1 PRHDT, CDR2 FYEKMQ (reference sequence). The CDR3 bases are TGTGCCAGCAGCAAACGGACAGGGGGAACGAACACTGAAGCTTTCTTT. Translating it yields CASSKRTGGTNTEAFF.

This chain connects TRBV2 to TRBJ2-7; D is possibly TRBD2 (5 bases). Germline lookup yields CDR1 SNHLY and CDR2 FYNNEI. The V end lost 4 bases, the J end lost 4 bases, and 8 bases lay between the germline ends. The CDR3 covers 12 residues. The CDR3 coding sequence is TGTGCCAGCAGTGCTGCGGGTTACGAGCAGTACTTC. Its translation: CASSAAGYEQYF.

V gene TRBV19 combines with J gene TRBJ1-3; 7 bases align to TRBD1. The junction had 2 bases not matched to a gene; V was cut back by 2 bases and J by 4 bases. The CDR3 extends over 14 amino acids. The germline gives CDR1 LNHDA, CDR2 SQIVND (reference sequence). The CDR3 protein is CASSIRDSGNTIYF. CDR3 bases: TGTGCCAGTAGTATACGGGACAGCGGAAACACCATATATTTT.

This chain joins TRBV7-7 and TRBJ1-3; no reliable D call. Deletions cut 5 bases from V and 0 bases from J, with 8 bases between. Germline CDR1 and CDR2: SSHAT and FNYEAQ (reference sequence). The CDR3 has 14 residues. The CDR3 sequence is CASSPGFSGNTIYF. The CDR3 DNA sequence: TGTGCCAGCAGCCCCGGGTTCTCTGGAAACACCATATATTTT.

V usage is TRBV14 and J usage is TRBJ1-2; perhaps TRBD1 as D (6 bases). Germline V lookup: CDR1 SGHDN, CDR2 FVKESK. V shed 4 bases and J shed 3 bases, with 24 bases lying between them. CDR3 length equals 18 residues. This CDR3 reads CASSRHHLHGQKYYGYTF. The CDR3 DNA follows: TGTGCCAGCAGCCGCCACCACCTGCATGGACAGAAGTACTATGGCTACACCTTC.

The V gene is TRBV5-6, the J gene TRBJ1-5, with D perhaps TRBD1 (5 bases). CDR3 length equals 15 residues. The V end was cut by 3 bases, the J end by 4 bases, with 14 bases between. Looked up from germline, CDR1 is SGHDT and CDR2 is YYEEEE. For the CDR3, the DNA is TGTGCCAGCAGCTCGGTTAAGGAGGGGAATCAGCCCCAGCATTTT. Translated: CASSSVKEGNQPQHF.

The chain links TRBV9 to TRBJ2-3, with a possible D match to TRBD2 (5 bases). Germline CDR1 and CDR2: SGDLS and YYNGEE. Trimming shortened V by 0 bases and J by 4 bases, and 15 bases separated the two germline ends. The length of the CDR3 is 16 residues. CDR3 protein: CASSVEGGSVADTQYF. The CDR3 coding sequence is TGTGCCAGCAGCGTAGAGGGTGGGAGTGTCGCAGATACGCAGTATTTT.

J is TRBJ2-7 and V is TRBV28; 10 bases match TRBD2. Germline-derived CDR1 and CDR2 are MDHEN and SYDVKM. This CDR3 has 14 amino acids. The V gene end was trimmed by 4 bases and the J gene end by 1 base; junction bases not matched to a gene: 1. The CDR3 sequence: CASSSSGSSYEQYV. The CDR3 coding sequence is TGTGCCAGCAGTTCTAGCGGGAGTTCCTACGAGCAGTACGTC.

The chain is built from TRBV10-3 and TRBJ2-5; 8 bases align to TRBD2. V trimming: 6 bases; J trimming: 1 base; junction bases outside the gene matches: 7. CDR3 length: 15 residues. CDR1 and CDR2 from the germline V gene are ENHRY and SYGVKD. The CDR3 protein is CAIRSDGGAQETQYF. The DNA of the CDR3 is TGTGCCATCAGGTCCGACGGGGGGGCCCAAGAGACCCAGTACTTC.

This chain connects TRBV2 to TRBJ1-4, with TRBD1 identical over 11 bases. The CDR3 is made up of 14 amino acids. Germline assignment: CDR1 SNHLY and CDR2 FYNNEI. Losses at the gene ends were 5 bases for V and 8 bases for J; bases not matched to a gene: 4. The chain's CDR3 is CASSPGTGGEKLFF. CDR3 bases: TGTGCCAGCAGTCCCGGGACAGGGGGGGAAAAACTGTTTTTT.

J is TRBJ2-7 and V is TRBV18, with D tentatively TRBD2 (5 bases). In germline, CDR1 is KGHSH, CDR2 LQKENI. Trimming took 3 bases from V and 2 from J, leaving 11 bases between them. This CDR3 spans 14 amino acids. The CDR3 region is CASSPTRDAYEQYV. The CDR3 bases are TGTGCCAGCTCACCCACTAGGGATGCCTACGAGCAGTACGTC.

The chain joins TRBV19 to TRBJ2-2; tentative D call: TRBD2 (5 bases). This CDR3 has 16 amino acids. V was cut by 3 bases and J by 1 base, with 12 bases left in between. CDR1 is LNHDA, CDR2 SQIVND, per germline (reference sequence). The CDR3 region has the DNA TGTGCCAGTAGTATCTTAGCGATCCTGAACACCGGGGAGCTGTTTTTT. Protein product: CASSILAILNTGELFF.

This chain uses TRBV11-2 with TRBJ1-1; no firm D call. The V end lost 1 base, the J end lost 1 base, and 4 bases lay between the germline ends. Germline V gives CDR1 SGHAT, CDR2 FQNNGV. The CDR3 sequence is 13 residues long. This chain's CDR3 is CASSLVGNTEAFF. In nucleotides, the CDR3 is TGTGCCAGCAGCTTAGTCGGGAACACTGAAGCTTTCTTT.

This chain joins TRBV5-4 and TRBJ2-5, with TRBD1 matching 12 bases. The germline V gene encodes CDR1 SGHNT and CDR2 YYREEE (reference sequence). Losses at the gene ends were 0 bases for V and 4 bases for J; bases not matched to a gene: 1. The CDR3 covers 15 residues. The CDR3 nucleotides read TGTGCCAGCAGCTTGGGGGACAGGGGGCGAGAGACCCAGTACTTC. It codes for CASSLGDRGRETQYF.

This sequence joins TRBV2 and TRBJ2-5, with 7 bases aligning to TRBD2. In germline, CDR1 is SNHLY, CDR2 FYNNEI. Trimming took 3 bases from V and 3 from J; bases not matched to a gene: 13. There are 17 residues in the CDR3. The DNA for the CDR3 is TGTGCCAGCAGTGATCCCAGGCTAGCGGATGGGAAAGAGACCCAGTACTTC. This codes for CASSDPRLADGKETQYF.

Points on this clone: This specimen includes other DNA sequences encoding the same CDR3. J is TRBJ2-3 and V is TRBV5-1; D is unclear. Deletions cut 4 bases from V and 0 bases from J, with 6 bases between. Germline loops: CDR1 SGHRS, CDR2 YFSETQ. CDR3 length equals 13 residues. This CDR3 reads CASSLSSTDTQYF. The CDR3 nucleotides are TGCGCCAGCAGCCTAAGTAGCACAGATACGCAGTATTTT.

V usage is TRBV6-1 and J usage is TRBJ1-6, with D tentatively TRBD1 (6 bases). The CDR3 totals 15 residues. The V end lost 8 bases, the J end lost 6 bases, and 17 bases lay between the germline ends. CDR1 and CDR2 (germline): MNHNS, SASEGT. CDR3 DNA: TGTGCCAGCCGGGACACAGGGTCCGGTAATTCACCCCTCCACTTT. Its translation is CASRDTGSGNSPLHF.

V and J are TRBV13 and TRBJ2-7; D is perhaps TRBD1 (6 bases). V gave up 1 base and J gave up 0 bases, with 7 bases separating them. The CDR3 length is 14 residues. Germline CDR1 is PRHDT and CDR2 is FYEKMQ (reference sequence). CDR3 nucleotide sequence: TGTGCCAGCAGCTTAGCAGGGGTCTCCTACGAGCAGTACTTC. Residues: CASSLAGVSYEQYF.

The CDR3 sequence is CASSLVPGGDYEQYV. CDR3 DNA: TGCGCCAGCAGCTTGGTTCCGGGAGGGGACTACGAGCAGTACGTC. The chain uses TRBV5-1 and TRBJ2-7; TRBD2 matches 8 bases. V lost 0 bases and J lost 3; bases outside the gene matches: 5. The V gene's germline CDR1 is SGHRS and CDR2 YFSETQ. The CDR3 contains 15 residues.

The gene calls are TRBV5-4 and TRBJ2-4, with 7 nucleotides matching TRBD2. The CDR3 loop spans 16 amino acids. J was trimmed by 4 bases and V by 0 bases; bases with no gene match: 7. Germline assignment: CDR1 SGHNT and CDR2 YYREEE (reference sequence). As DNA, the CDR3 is TGTGCCAGCAGCTTGGCCGGGGGGACGGGAAAAAACATTCAGTACTTC. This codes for CASSLAGGTGKNIQYF.

As DNA, the CDR3 is TGTGCCAGCAGCTTCGTACCGCAGGACAGGGGATTGTACGAGCAGTACGTC. Protein: CASSFVPQDRGLYEQYV. The rearrangement joins TRBV5-6 to TRBJ2-7; TRBD1 agrees at 9 bases. This CDR3 is built from 17 residues. Unmatched junction bases numbered 13, after V lost 2 bases and J lost 4 bases. Looked up from germline, CDR1 is SGHDT and CDR2 is YYEEEE.

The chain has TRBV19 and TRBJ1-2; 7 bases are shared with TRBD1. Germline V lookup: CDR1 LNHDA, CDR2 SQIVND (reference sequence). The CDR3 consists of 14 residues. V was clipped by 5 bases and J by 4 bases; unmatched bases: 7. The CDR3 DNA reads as TGTGCCAGTAGTCCAATGGGACAGTCCTATGGCTACACCTTC. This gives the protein CASSPMGQSYGYTF.

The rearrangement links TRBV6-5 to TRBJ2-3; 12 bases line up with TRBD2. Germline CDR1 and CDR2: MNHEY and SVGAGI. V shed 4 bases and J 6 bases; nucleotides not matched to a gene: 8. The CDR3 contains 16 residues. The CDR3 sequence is CASSSRLAGEVDTQYF. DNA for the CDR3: TGTGCCAGCAGTTCCCGACTAGCGGGAGAGGTGGATACGCAGTATTTT.

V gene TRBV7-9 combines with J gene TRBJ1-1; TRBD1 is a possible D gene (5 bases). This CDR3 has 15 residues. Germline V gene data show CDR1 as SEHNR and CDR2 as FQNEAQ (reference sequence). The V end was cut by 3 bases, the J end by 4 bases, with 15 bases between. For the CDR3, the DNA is TGTGCCAGCAGCTTTACGGGGGGAGTAGGCACTGAAGCTTTCTTT. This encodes CASSFTGGVGTEAFF.

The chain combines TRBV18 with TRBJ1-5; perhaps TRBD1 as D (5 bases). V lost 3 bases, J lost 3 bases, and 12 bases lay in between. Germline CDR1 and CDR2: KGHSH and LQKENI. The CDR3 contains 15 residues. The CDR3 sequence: CASSPSSQDNQPQHF. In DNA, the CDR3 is TGTGCCAGCTCACCGTCCTCACAGGACAATCAGCCCCAGCATTTT. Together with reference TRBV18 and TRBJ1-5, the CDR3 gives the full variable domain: NAGVMQNPRHLVRRRGQEARLRCSPMKGHSHVYWYRQLPEEGLKFMVYLQKENIIDESGMPKERFSAEFPKEGPSILRIQQVVRGDSAAYFCASSPSSQDNQPQHFGDGTRLSIL.